This TCR beta chain is drawn from a study of T cell repertoires in cytomegalovirus infection. Study summary: The public TCR beta signatures pointed to both CMV infection and matching HLA type.

There are many counts of this clonotype. Its target is unknown. Study-level findings and limits: Adding up the frequency of public TCR beta families identified people who carried CMV plus the relevant HLA. HLA-C-restricted CMV-specific TCR beta clonotypes were dominant in the ex vivo response.

The CDR3 consists of 14 residues. The germline gives CDR1 SQVTM, CDR2 ANQGSEA. V was clipped by 4 bases and J by 4 bases, with 15 bases between them. TCRdb passed the reads through MiXCR, listing each CDR3 protein once. The sample records about 200,000 distinct CDR3 sequences, more than 9% being singletons. This TCR was sampled from a human donor in good health (CMV status not recorded). Some clones in this sample may be carry-over from other donors' samples. This rearrangement joins TRBV29-1 to TRBJ2-3, with TRBD1 as a possible D gene (6 bases). The sample was PBMCs. This CDR3 reads CSVAGASSSDTQYF. Written as DNA, the CDR3 is TGCAGCGTTGCAGGGGCCTCAAGTTCAGATACGCAGTATTTT.